Following are 12 T cell receptor beta chains from one sample sequenced in a study of radiotherapy plus CTLA-4 blockade in lung cancer. The data were produced by immunoSEQ multiplex PCR, yet TCRdb's version contains in-frame clones alone and is incomplete. Of about 77,000 clones in the sample, roughly 74% were seen once. The sample here was peripheral blood, taken from a patient treated with radiotherapy plus ipilimumab. Every receptor here comes from a human donor with non-small cell lung cancer whose response to radiotherapy plus ipilimumab could not be evaluated.

This clone was observed once. The J gene is TRBJ2-2, the V gene TRBV6-5, with 7 bases aligning to TRBD1. Trimming cost V 4 bases and J 8 bases; bases outside gene matches: 7. This CDR3 is built from 14 residues. Looked up from germline, CDR1 is MNHEY and CDR2 is SVGAGI. CDR3 sequence: CASSSDRESGELFF. The CDR3 nucleotides read TGTGCCAGCAGTTCCGACAGGGAGTCGGGGGAGCTGTTTTTT.

This chain connects TRBV11-2 to TRBJ1-2, with a possible D match to TRBD1 (6 bases). CDR3 length: 12 amino acids. The germline CDR1 and CDR2 sequences are SGHAT and FQNNGV. Trimming cost V 5 bases and J 7 bases, with 11 bases left between them. For the CDR3, the DNA is TGTGCCAGCAGCGCGAACAGGGCTGGCTACACCTTC. Translated: CASSANRAGYTF.

The chain joins TRBV7-3 to TRBJ2-3; TRBD1 agrees at 9 bases. The CDR3 runs to 16 residues. Trimming cost V 5 bases and J 3 bases; bases outside gene matches: 9. Germline CDR1 is SGHTA and CDR2 is FQGTGA. The CDR3 loop is CASSPTGGVFTDTQYF. CDR3 DNA: TGTGCCAGCAGCCCCACAGGGGGCGTCTTTACAGATACGCAGTATTTT.

The V call is TRBV5-4, the J call TRBJ2-5; tentative D call: TRBD1 (6 bases). The CDR3 loop spans 13 amino acids. Germline CDR1 reads SGHNT; CDR2 reads YYREEE (reference sequence). V shed 3 bases and J shed 4 bases, with 10 bases lying between them. CDR3: CASSSQGAETQYF. CDR3 nucleotides: TGTGCCAGCAGCTCACAGGGCGCAGAGACCCAGTACTTC.

The count of this clone is one. The CDR3 here is CAWSVLRGDNEQFF. CDR3 coding DNA: TGTGCCTGGAGTGTACTTCGGGGTGACAATGAGCAGTTCTTC. The chain uses TRBV30 and TRBJ2-1; D possibly corresponds to TRBD2 (5 bases). Trimming took off 0 bases at V and 5 bases at J, with 11 bases between the two ends. CDR1 and CDR2 from the germline V gene are GTSNPN and SVGIG (reference sequence). The CDR3 extends over 14 amino acids.

This clone came up a few times. One end of the junction varies from germline; a read error may be responsible. The chain joins TRBV2 to TRBJ1-1; 8 positions match TRBD1. This CDR3 region has 15 residues. Germline V gene sequence: CDR1 SNHLY, CDR2 FYNNEI. The CDR3 sequence is CASSEARQGNPEAFF. The CDR3 DNA sequence: TGTGCCAGCAGTGAAGCGCGACAGGGGAACCCTGAAGCTTTCTTT.

CDR3 in DNA: TGTGCCAGCAGCGGCGGGGGGTCGGATGCCTACGAGCAGTACTTC. Its translation: CASSGGGSDAYEQYF. The rearrangement links TRBV5-4 to TRBJ2-7; TRBD2 matches 8 bases. Germline loops: CDR1 SGHNT, CDR2 YYREEE (reference sequence). Losses at the gene ends were 4 bases for V and 2 bases for J; bases not matched to a gene: 8. This CDR3 is 15 amino acids long.

The CDR3 reads CATSRGMAGGFTEAFF. The DNA of the CDR3 is TGTGCCACCAGCAGAGGGATGGCAGGGGGCTTCACTGAAGCTTTCTTT. V gene TRBV15 combines with J gene TRBJ1-1, with 8 bases aligning to TRBD1. This CDR3 comprises 16 residues. The J segment lost 4 bases and the V segment lost 1 base, leaving 8 bases of the junction unmatched. Germline CDR1 is LNHNV and CDR2 is YYDKDF (reference sequence).

V gene TRBV2 combines with J gene TRBJ1-1; the D gene is possibly TRBD1 (6 bases). The CDR3 consists of 13 residues. The V and J ends lost 6 bases and 4 bases respectively, with 12 bases between them. In germline, CDR1 is SNHLY, CDR2 FYNNEI. CDR3 coding DNA: TGTGCCAGCAGACAGGGTAGGGGCACTGAAGCTTTCTTT. It encodes CASRQGRGTEAFF. Drawing the rest from reference TRBV2 and TRBJ1-1, the complete variable domain is EPEVTQTPSHQVTQMGQEVILRCVPISNHLYFYWYRQILGQKVEFLVSFYNNEISEKSEIFDDQFSVERPDGSNFTLKIRSTKLEDSAMYFCASRQGRGTEAFFGQGTRLTVV.

The chain is built from TRBV6-1 and TRBJ1-2; TRBD1 might be the D (5 bases). The CDR3 sequence is 13 residues long. The germline V gene has CDR1 MNHNS and CDR2 SASEGT. V lost 8 bases to trimming and J lost 8 bases, with 18 bases between them. The CDR3 region is CASLPRGSEGYTF. The CDR3 region has the DNA TGTGCCAGCCTACCTAGGGGATCGGAGGGCTACACCTTC.

The chain couples TRBV5-1 to TRBJ1-1; D is uncertain. CDR3 length: 15 amino acids. V lost 4 bases to trimming and J lost 1 base, with 14 bases between them. In germline, CDR1 is SGHRS, CDR2 YFSETQ. In DNA form, the CDR3 reads TGCGCCAGCAGCCCCGGGGAGGTCTGGAACACTGAAGCTTTCTTT. Translation gives CASSPGEVWNTEAFF.

V usage is TRBV2 and J usage is TRBJ2-5; the match to TRBD1 covers 8 bases. This CDR3 region has 16 residues. The V gene end was trimmed by 0 bases and the J gene end by 2 bases; junction bases not matched to a gene: 5. The V gene's germline CDR1 is SNHLY and CDR2 FYNNEI. CDR3 protein: CASSEALGQGQETQYF. The CDR3 DNA reads TGTGCCAGCAGTGAAGCGCTCGGACAGGGACAAGAGACCCAGTACTTC.